The present T cell receptor (beta chain) was sequenced within a study of T-cell reconstitution after alpha-beta-depleted transplantation in children. Study conclusions and caveats: Most T-cell counts and diversity one year after the transplant came from T cells that were newly produced. Alpha-beta T cells present about two months after transplant were reported to originate from several hundred expanded graft clones.

Unique molecular identifiers were used to barcode this TCRbeta library. MiXCR, run by TCRdb on the PCR reads, gives a single entry per CDR3 protein. The table has under 750,000 distinct CDR3 sequences, roughly 24% seen once. Ten or more counts support this clonotype. Its specificity is not known. Per germline, CDR1 LNHDA and CDR2 SQIVND (reference sequence). The CDR3 has 16 amino acids. V was pared by 7 bases and J by 4 bases, with 19 bases between. This TCR was sampled from a boy less than two years old who had a stem cell transplant for acute myeloid leukemia, so the T cells may come from the graft donor. The chain recombines TRBV19 with TRBJ2-2; perhaps D is TRBD1 or TRBD2 (5 bases each). Specimen: PBMCs, mostly from graft donor cells, collected 360 days after TCRalphabeta/CD19-depleted stem cell transplant. The CDR3 here is CASKATGPRGTGELFF. For the CDR3, the DNA is TGTGCCAGTAAGGCTACAGGCCCTCGGGGCACCGGGGAGCTGTTTTTT.